This T cell receptor (beta chain) originates from a study of CD8+ T cells in alopecia areata. Looking at the study overall: Treated patients received oral tofacitinib, 5 to 10 mg twice daily.

With 8 bases clipped from V and 4 bases from J, the junction kept 8 bases outside the gene matches. The CDR3 has 14 amino acids. CDR1 SGHTA and CDR2 FQGNSA come from the germline V gene. Extraction and reverse transcription of RNA yielded cDNA as the sequencing template. Method: immunoSEQ multiplex PCR; TCRdb's copy keeps in-frame clones and lacks some. Among 90,000 to 100,000 clones listed, roughly two fifths were seen once. General study results and limits: Normal scalp showed lower clonality than lesional scalp, especially alopecia totalis/universalis. Researchers reported that TCR sharing among patients proved less clear than in mice, possibly HLA-linked.

There are a few counts of this clone. Its antigen is not identified. The receptor was isolated from a human donor with alopecia areata. The chain employs TRBV7-2 and TRBJ2-3; TRBD2 matches at 8 bases. Sequenced sample: CD4+ T cells sorted from blood. The CDR3, as DNA: TGTGCCAGCTCCCGGGGGGGTCGGGCAGATACGCAGTATTTT. Its translation: CASSRGGRADTQYF.